This T cell receptor beta chain was sequenced during a study of OX40 agonist ivuxolimab in advanced cancers. Study overall: Ivuxolimab is a fully human IgG2 antibody that activates OX40 (CD134). Prior anti-PD-1, anti-PD-L1 or anti-CTLA-4 therapy did not bar entry, and more than 35% had some.

Sequencing was performed with immunoSEQ multiplex PCR; in TCRdb, only in-frame clones are kept and a portion is missing. The sample includes approximately 70,000 clones, roughly four fifths of them seen just once. The trim removed 1 base at V and 7 bases at J, leaving 23 bases unmatched. The CDR3 extends over 21 amino acids. The V gene's germline CDR1 is ENHRY and CDR2 SYGVKD. A remark on this clone: Its antigen is unidentified.

Study outcomes and limitations: Clonal expansion was seen in CD4+ and CD8+ blood T cells by week 6 at 0.1 to 3.0 mg/kg.

The origin of this receptor is an adult with an advanced solid tumor such as melanoma, head and neck, liver or kidney cancer. The chain links TRBV10-3 to TRBJ2-1, with 9 bases matching TRBD2. The sequencing here drew on CD4+ or CD8+ T cells sorted from blood, taken in a trial of the OX40 agonist ivuxolimab. The CDR3 nucleotides read TGTGCCATCAGTGAGTGGGGCCTGGCGGGAGGGAGTTCCCCCCTACGAAATGAGCAGTTCTTC. Protein product: CAISEWGLAGGSSPLRNEQFF.